This note documents a single TCR beta chain sequence. These data belong to a study of radiation and T cells in renal cell carcinoma. Study as a whole: Nephrectomy followed 15 Gy stereotactic body radiation by 4 weeks.

The time point was: blood 2 weeks post-SBRT. The treatment here: 15 Gy SBRT to primary tumor, nephrectomy 4 weeks later. This renal cell carcinoma was of the clear cell type. V was cut by 6 bases and J by 1 base, with 7 bases left in between. Germline lookup yields CDR1 MNHEY and CDR2 SVGAGI. The CDR3 is 14 residues long. TCRdb's table, derived via immunoSEQ multiplex PCR, lists solely in-frame clones and lacks some. The profile shows some 120,000 clones, 88% of them singletons. Here the sequenced sample was blood, taken from a patient whose treatment included radiotherapy and nephrectomy. The chain recombines TRBV6-5 with TRBJ2-6; D unclear. The clonotype was recovered from a woman aged 70-85 years with renal cell carcinoma. The CDR3 sequence is CASRRPSGANVLTF. The CDR3 coding sequence is TGTGCCAGCAGACGACCATCTGGGGCCAACGTCCTGACTTTC.